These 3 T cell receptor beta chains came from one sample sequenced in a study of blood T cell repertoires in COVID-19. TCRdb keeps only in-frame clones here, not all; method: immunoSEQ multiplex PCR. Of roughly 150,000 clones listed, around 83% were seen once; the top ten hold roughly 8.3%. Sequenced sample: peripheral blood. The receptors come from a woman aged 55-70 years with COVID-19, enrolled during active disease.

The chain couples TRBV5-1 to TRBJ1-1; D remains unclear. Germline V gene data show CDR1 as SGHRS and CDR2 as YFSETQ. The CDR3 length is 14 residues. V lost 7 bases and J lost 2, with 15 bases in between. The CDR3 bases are TGCGCCAGCCAAGAGGTTCCGGGAAACACTGAAGCTTTCTTT. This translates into CASQEVPGNTEAFF. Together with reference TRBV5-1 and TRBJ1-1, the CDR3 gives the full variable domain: KAGVTQTPRYLIKTRGQQVTLSCSPISGHRSVSWYQQTPGQGLQFLFEYFSETQRNKGNFPGRFSGRQFSNSRSEMNVSTLELGDSALYLCASQEVPGNTEAFFGQGTRLTVV.

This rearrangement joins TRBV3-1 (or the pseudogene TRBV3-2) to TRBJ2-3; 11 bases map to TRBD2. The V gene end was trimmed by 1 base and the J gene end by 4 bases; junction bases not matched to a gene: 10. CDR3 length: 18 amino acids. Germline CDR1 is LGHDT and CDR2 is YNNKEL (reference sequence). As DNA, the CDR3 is TGTGCCAGCAGCCAAGGGGATCTTAGCGGGAGGGCCTCAGATACGCAGTATTTT. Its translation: CASSQGDLSGRASDTQYF.

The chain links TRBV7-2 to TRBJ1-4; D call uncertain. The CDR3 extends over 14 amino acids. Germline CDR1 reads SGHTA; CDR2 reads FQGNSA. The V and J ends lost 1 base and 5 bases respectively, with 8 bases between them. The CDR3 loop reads CASSLVLSNEKLFF. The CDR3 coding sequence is TGTGCCAGCAGCTTAGTGTTGTCGAATGAAAAACTGTTTTTT.